Presented here are 15 T cell receptor beta chains from one specimen sequenced in a study of cytomegalovirus exposure and HLA in healthy donors. The method was immunoSEQ multiplex PCR; TCRdb's version includes in-frame clones alone and lacks a portion of them. The repertoire holds 250,000 to 350,000 clones, with about nine tenths as singletons. Sequenced sample: PBMCs. The receptors derive from a woman in her late teens or twenties in good health and CMV-seronegative.

In its sample, this clone was seen once. J is TRBJ2-2 and V is TRBV7-2, with TRBD2 matching over 7 bases. CDR1 and CDR2 from the germline V gene are SGHTA and FQGNSA. V gave up 2 bases and J gave up 3 bases; unmatched junction bases: 6. The CDR3 length is 16 residues. The CDR3 spells CASSLWGRADTGELFF. The DNA for the CDR3 is TGTGCCAGCAGCTTATGGGGGAGGGCCGACACCGGGGAGCTGTTTTTT.

The V and J genes are TRBV9 and TRBJ1-5; tentative D call: TRBD1 (5 bases). The CDR3 loop spans 13 amino acids. Germline loops: CDR1 SGDLS, CDR2 YYNGEE. V was clipped by 0 bases and J by 9 bases, with 10 bases between them. This CDR3 reads CASSVDRLGPQHF. The CDR3 nucleotides are TGTGCCAGCAGCGTAGACAGGCTAGGGCCCCAGCATTTT. Full variable domain (rest looked up from reference TRBV9 and TRBJ1-5): DSGVTQTPKHLITATGQRVTLRCSPRSGDLSVYWYQQSLDQGLQFLIQYYNGEERAKGNILERFSAQQFPDLHSELNLSSLELGDSALYFCASSVDRLGPQHFGDGTRLSIL.

This sequence joins TRBV13 and TRBJ2-7; D ambiguous. The germline CDR1 and CDR2 sequences are PRHDT and FYEKMQ (reference sequence). V was trimmed by 3 bases and J by 1 base, leaving 13 bases between them. The CDR3 is made up of 15 amino acids. The DNA for the CDR3 is TGTGCCAGCAGCTTCCTCGACTCGCCATCCTACGAGCAGTACTTC. Residues: CASSFLDSPSYEQYF. The variable domain in full, with the rest retrieved from reference TRBV13 and TRBJ2-7, is AAGVIQSPRHLIKEKRETATLKCYPIPRHDTVYWYQQGPGQDPQFLISFYEKMQSDKGSIPDRFSAQQFSDYHSELNMSSLELGDSALYFCASSFLDSPSYEQYFGPGTRLTVT.

This chain links TRBV11-2 with TRBJ2-3; perhaps TRBD1 as D (5 bases). The ends were cut back, 5 bases at V and 0 bases at J, with 15 bases in the middle. Per the germline V gene, CDR1 is SGHAT and CDR2 is FQNNGV. The CDR3 extends over 16 amino acids. The CDR3 sequence is CASSPWGRESTDTQYF. CDR3 nucleotides: TGTGCCAGCAGCCCCTGGGGCAGGGAAAGCACAGATACGCAGTATTTT.

The chain uses TRBV5-1 and TRBJ2-3; no clear D gene. CDR3 length: 16 residues. V lost 0 bases and J lost 0, with 11 bases in between. CDR1 SGHRS and CDR2 YFSETQ come from the germline V gene. The CDR3, as DNA: TGCGCCAGCAGCTTGGTACAGCTTTCTAGCACAGATACGCAGTATTTT. Translation gives CASSLVQLSSTDTQYF. The full variable domain, completed using reference TRBV5-1 and TRBJ2-3, is KAGVTQTPRYLIKTRGQQVTLSCSPISGHRSVSWYQQTPGQGLQFLFEYFSETQRNKGNFPGRFSGRQFSNSRSEMNVSTLELGDSALYLCASSLVQLSSTDTQYFGPGTRLTVL.

The count of this clone is one. In DNA, the CDR3 is TGTGCCAGCAGTTCCACGGACAGACAGCACACTGAAGCTTTCTTT. Amino acids: CASSSTDRQHTEAFF. The chain has TRBV6-5 and TRBJ1-1, with a weak D call TRBD1 (6 bases). The V end was cut by 4 bases, the J end by 3 bases, with 15 bases between. The CDR3 runs to 15 residues. Looked up from germline, CDR1 is MNHEY and CDR2 is SVGAGI.

The table lists this clone with a count of one. CDR3 nucleotides: TGTGCCAGCAGCCAAGAGGGCGGCTCTGAAGCTTTCTTT. This translates into CASSQEGGSEAFF. The chain joins TRBV11-2 to TRBJ1-1; D ambiguous. Trimming removed 5 bases at V and 6 bases at J, with 13 bases between. The CDR3 runs 13 residues. From germline, CDR1 is SGHAT and CDR2 FQNNGV.

The gene calls are TRBV13 and TRBJ2-7; 11 positions match TRBD2. V gave up 0 bases and J gave up 2 bases; unmatched junction bases: 9. Looked up from germline, CDR1 is PRHDT and CDR2 is FYEKMQ (reference sequence). CDR3 length: 18 residues. The CDR3 DNA follows: TGTGCCAGCAGCTTAGGCCTAAGCCTAGCGGGAGGAACCTACGAGCAGTACTTC. Amino acids: CASSLGLSLAGGTYEQYF.

The chain is built from TRBV9 and TRBJ2-7, with 10 bases fitting TRBD2. The CDR3 spans 14 residues. The germline gives CDR1 SGDLS, CDR2 YYNGEE. V trimming: 2 bases; J trimming: 5 bases; junction bases outside the gene matches: 4. This CDR3 reads CASSVRLAGDEQYF. In nucleotides, the CDR3 is TGTGCCAGCAGCGTGCGGCTAGCGGGAGACGAGCAGTACTTC.

The chain recombines TRBV6-5 with TRBJ2-1; weak D call: TRBD2 (5 bases). The V and J ends lost 6 bases and 1 base respectively, with 10 bases between them. The CDR3 extends over 14 amino acids. Germline loops: CDR1 MNHEY, CDR2 SVGAGI. The CDR3 loop is CASRRGRSYNEQFF. The CDR3 DNA follows: TGTGCCAGCAGACGGGGAAGGTCCTACAATGAGCAGTTCTTC.

This clone occurred a few times. The chain couples TRBV7-2 to TRBJ2-1; D is perhaps TRBD1 (5 bases). The germline CDR1 and CDR2 sequences are SGHTA and FQGNSA. The CDR3 runs 15 residues. Deletions cut 0 bases from V and 5 bases from J, with 11 bases between. In nucleotides, the CDR3 is TGTGCCAGCAGCTTAGCGGACATACAGCACAATGAGCAGTTCTTC. Translating gives CASSLADIQHNEQFF.

The CDR3 bases are TGCGCCAGCAGCCAAAACCCTAGGGGACAGGGACGTTCCTGGGCGGGCTACACCTTC. This encodes CASSQNPRGQGRSWAGYTF. The V call is TRBV4-1, the J call TRBJ1-2; TRBD1 aligns across 9 bases. Trimming cost V 2 bases and J 8 bases; bases outside gene matches: 21. Germline-derived CDR1 and CDR2 are MGHRA and YSYEKL. The CDR3 totals 19 residues.

This sequence joins TRBV4-1 and TRBJ2-2; 9 bases line up with TRBD1. Germline lookup yields CDR1 MGHRA and CDR2 YSYEKL. The CDR3 is made up of 15 amino acids. Losses at the gene ends were 4 bases for V and 8 bases for J; bases not matched to a gene: 8. The CDR3 spells CASSLSQGAVGELFF. The CDR3 nucleotides read TGCGCCAGCAGCCTCTCACAGGGGGCTGTGGGGGAGCTGTTTTTT.

This chain links TRBV28 with TRBJ2-1; 7 bases fit TRBD2. The length of the CDR3 is 13 residues. Germline loops: CDR1 MDHEN, CDR2 SYDVKM. J gave up 2 bases and V 6 bases, and 1 base lay outside the gene matches. In DNA form, the CDR3 reads TGTGCCAGCAGACTAGCGACCTACAATGAGCAGTTCTTC. It encodes CASRLATYNEQFF.

This clone was counted a single time. V gene TRBV7-9 combines with J gene TRBJ2-5; 9 bases line up with TRBD1. The CDR3 consists of 17 residues. Germline CDR1 SEHNR, CDR2 FQNEAQ (reference sequence). The V gene end was trimmed by 0 bases and the J gene end by 4 bases; junction bases not matched to a gene: 9. CDR3 in DNA: TGTGCCAGCAGCTTAGCTCCCTGGACAGGGGAGGTAGAGACCCAGTACTTC. Protein product: CASSLAPWTGEVETQYF.